The 15 T cell receptor beta chains listed next were all sequenced from one sample in a study of OX40 agonist ivuxolimab in advanced cancers. Receptors were amplified or captured by the immunoSEQ multiplex PCR assay. Held by TCRdb, this immuneACCESS table contains in-frame sequences only and omits some clones. Under half of the omission traces to an unresolved V gene where checked; the cause of the rest is unknown. This sample holds roughly 56,000 clones; around 84% were observed only once. The ten largest clones capture approximately 5% of the sample. The sequences come from CD4+ or CD8+ T cells sorted from blood, collected in a trial of the OX40 agonist ivuxolimab. All receptors derive from an adult with an advanced solid tumor such as melanoma, head and neck, liver or kidney cancer.

V is TRBV19 and J is TRBJ2-1; D is undetermined. This CDR3 is built from 15 residues. CDR1 LNHDA and CDR2 SQIVND come from the germline V gene (reference sequence). V lost 5 bases, J lost 4 bases, and 15 bases lay in between. CDR3: CASSLNPNRYNEQFF. CDR3 DNA: TGTGCCAGTAGTCTAAATCCCAACAGATACAATGAGCAGTTCTTC.

V gene TRBV7-8 combines with J gene TRBJ2-3; TRBD2 might be the D (6 bases). V gave up 1 base and J gave up 5 bases, with 13 bases separating them. The CDR3 sequence is 15 residues long. CDR1 and CDR2 from the germline V gene are SGHVS and FQNEAQ. The CDR3 DNA reads TGTGCCAGCAGCTTAGTGGGGACTGGGGGAGATACGCAGTATTTT. Encoded protein: CASSLVGTGGDTQYF.

V usage is TRBV5-8 and J usage is TRBJ1-1; D possibly corresponds to TRBD1 (6 bases). Germline CDR1 and CDR2: SGHTS and YDEGEE. Trimming cost V 4 bases and J 11 bases, with 18 bases left between them. CDR3 length: 13 residues. The CDR3 spells CASSPREGEVAFF. For the CDR3, the DNA is TGTGCCAGCAGCCCCCGGGAGGGGGAAGTGGCTTTCTTT.

This chain joins TRBV21-1 and TRBJ2-7; the tabulated D call, TRBD1, remains unverified against the DNA. TRBV21-1 represents a pseudogene. The CDR3 totals 16 residues. Here the CDR3 DNA reads TGTGCCAGCAGCGAGAAAGGGGGCGAAGTTTTCTCCGAGCAGTACTTC. Protein: CASSEKGGEVFSEQYF.

This clone was observed once. The rearrangement joins TRBV10-3 to TRBJ2-7; D is unclear. In germline, CDR1 is ENHRY, CDR2 SYGVKD. V was clipped by 4 bases and J by 2 bases, with 12 bases between them. This CDR3 has 14 residues. As DNA, the CDR3 is TGTGCCATCAGTGGCCCCGACGGAACCTACGAGCAGTACTTC. It is translated as CAISGPDGTYEQYF.

The chain couples TRBV27 to TRBJ2-7; perhaps D is TRBD1 or TRBD2 (5 bases each). The CDR3 runs to 14 residues. With 6 bases removed from V and 2 bases from J, the gap between germline ends came to 14 bases. The germline CDR1 and CDR2 sequences are MNHEY and SMNVEV (reference sequence). In DNA form, the CDR3 reads TGTGCCAGCAGCCCCCCGGGGCCTACCTACGAGCAGTACTTC. As protein: CASSPPGPTYEQYF.

The gene calls are TRBV19 and TRBJ2-1; D might be TRBD2 (5 bases). The length of the CDR3 is 15 residues. Germline CDR1 and CDR2: LNHDA and SQIVND (reference sequence). V dropped 3 bases and J dropped 5 bases, with 14 bases sitting between them. CDR3 nucleotides: TGTGCCAGTAGTATCTACCGGGAATCCAACAATGAGCAGTTCTTC. Translated, it gives CASSIYRESNNEQFF.

This clone was recorded only once. This rearrangement joins TRBV15 to TRBJ2-5; D remains unclear. Deletions cut 0 bases from V and 5 bases from J, with 4 bases between. The CDR3 extends over 12 amino acids. In germline, CDR1 is LNHNV, CDR2 YYDKDF (reference sequence). DNA for the CDR3: TGTGCCACCAGCAGAGATCGGGAGACCCAGTACTTC. Its protein is CATSRDRETQYF.

The chain recombines TRBV10-3 with TRBJ2-5; 11 bases map to TRBD2. The CDR3 is 18 residues long. CDR1 and CDR2 from the germline V gene are ENHRY and SYGVKD. The junction had 10 bases not matched to a gene; V was cut back by 2 bases and J by 2 bases. This CDR3 is CAISEGVAGGPGQETQYF. The CDR3 nucleotides read TGTGCCATCAGTGAGGGAGTAGCGGGAGGGCCGGGGCAAGAGACCCAGTACTTC.

The chain joins TRBV13 to TRBJ2-1; weak D call: TRBD2 (6 bases). The CDR3 consists of 16 residues. V was trimmed by 3 bases and J by 9 bases, leaving 21 bases between them. Germline CDR1 reads PRHDT; CDR2 reads FYEKMQ (reference sequence). The CDR3 region has the DNA TGTGCCAGCAGCTTTTCTTCTCGGCCGATGGAGGGTGAGCAGTTCTTC. Translating gives CASSFSSRPMEGEQFF.

This chain connects TRBV10-3 to TRBJ1-5; 9 bases fit TRBD1. The J segment lost 6 bases and the V segment lost 4 bases, leaving 4 bases of the junction unmatched. CDR1 ENHRY and CDR2 SYGVKD come from the germline V gene. The CDR3 sequence is 14 residues long. This CDR3 is CAISGTGGGQPQHF. CDR3 DNA: TGTGCCATCAGTGGTACAGGGGGCGGTCAGCCCCAGCATTTT.

This clone showed up just a few times. This specimen includes other DNA sequences encoding the same CDR3. The V gene is TRBV5-1, the J gene TRBJ2-6; D may be TRBD1 (5 bases). CDR1 and CDR2 from the germline V gene are SGHRS and YFSETQ. The germline V and J ends were trimmed by 2 bases and 1 base, with 7 bases remaining between them. The CDR3 has 15 residues. The CDR3 spells CASSLGVSGANVLTF. Here the CDR3 DNA reads TGCGCCAGCAGCTTAGGGGTGTCTGGGGCCAACGTCCTGACTTTC.

The gene calls are TRBV5-4 and TRBJ2-7, with TRBD1 as a possible D gene (5 bases). V was cut by 0 bases and J by 0 bases, with 7 bases left in between. The CDR3 length is 14 residues. Germline values: CDR1 SGHNT, CDR2 YYREEE (reference sequence). CDR3 residues: CASSLGQSSYEQYF. The CDR3 bases are TGTGCCAGCAGCTTGGGACAGAGCTCCTACGAGCAGTACTTC.

The chain combines TRBV28 with TRBJ2-3; 9 bases are a match to TRBD1. Germline CDR1 reads MDHEN; CDR2 reads SYDVKM. The CDR3 contains 14 residues. After removal of 7 bases from V and 2 bases from J, the junction contained 4 bases not matched to a gene. DNA of the CDR3: TGTGCCAGCATGCGGGACAGGGCCACAGATACGCAGTATTTT. Encoded protein: CASMRDRATDTQYF.

V is TRBV27 and J is TRBJ2-3, with TRBD2 identical over 8 bases. The CDR3 is 16 residues long. Germline V lookup: CDR1 MNHEY, CDR2 SMNVEV (reference sequence). Trimming took 8 bases from V and 1 from J; bases not matched to a gene: 11. The CDR3 DNA is TGTGCCAGCTGGCCCATTAGCGGGGCACGCACAGATACGCAGTATTTT. Protein: CASWPISGARTDTQYF.